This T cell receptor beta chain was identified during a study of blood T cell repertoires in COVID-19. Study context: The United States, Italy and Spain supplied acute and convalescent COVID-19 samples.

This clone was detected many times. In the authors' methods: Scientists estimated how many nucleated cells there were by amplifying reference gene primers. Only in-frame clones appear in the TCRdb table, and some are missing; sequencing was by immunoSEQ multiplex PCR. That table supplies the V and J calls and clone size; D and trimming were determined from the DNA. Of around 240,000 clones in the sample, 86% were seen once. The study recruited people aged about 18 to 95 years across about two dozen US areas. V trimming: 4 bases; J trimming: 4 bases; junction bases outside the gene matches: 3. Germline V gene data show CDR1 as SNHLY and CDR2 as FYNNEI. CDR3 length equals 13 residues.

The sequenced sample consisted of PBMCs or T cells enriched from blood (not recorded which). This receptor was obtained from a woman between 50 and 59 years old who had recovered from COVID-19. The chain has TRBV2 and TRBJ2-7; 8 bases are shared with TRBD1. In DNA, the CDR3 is TGTGCCAGCAGTGCCTGGACAGGGTACGAGCAGTACTTC. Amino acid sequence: CASSAWTGYEQYF.